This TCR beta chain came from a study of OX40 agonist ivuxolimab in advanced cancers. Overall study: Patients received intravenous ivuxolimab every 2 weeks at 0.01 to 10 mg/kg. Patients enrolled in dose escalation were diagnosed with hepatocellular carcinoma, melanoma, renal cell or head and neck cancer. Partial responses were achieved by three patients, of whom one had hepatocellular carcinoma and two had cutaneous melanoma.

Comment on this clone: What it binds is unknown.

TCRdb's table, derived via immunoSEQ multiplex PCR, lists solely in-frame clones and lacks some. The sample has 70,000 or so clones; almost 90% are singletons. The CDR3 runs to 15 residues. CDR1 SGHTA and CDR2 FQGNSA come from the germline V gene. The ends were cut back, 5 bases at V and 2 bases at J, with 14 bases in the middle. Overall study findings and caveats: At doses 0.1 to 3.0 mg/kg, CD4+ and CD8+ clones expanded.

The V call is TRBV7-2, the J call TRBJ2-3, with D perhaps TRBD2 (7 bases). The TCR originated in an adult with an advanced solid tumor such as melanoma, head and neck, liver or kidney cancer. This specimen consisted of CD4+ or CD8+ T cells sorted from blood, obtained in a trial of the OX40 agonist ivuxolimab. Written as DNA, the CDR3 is TGTGCCAGCAGCACTAGGGGGGGATTCACAGATACGCAGTATTTT. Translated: CASSTRGGFTDTQYF.